This TCR beta chain was recovered during a study of CD8 T cells in Susac syndrome. Study-wide points: Clonal expansion was missing from Susac syndrome CD4+ T cell repertoires.

A word on this clonotype: Its antigen is unidentified.

cDNA came from roughly 0.5 to 1 ug RNA primed by random hexamers. The method of amplification for TCR beta CDR3 was immunoSEQ multiplex PCR, covering 54 Vbeta and 13 Jbeta. One entry per CDR3 protein results from TCRdb running MiXCR on the immunoSEQ multiplex PCR reads. The table records about 200,000 distinct CDR3 sequences, around 90% of them present only once. The CDR3 extends over 16 amino acids. V was clipped by 3 bases and J by 2 bases, with 15 bases between them. Germline CDR1 MGHDK, CDR2 SYGVNS. This chain uses TRBV25-1 with TRBJ2-3; maybe TRBD2 (5 bases). The sequence was obtained from a human donor with Susac syndrome. Sequencing was carried out using CD4+ T cells from PBMCs. CDR3 amino acids: CASSDDEGWVTDTQYF. The CDR3 DNA reads as TGTGCCAGCAGTGATGACGAGGGATGGGTCACAGATACGCAGTATTTT.